This record concerns one TCR beta chain sequence. The antigen remains undetermined. V lost 7 bases, J lost 6 bases, and 10 bases stayed unmatched. Germline V lookup: CDR1 SGHVS, CDR2 FQNEAQ. This CDR3 region has 15 residues. The protocol was immunoSEQ multiplex PCR, while the TCRdb copy is restricted to in-frame clones and leaves out a portion. The sample lists around 84,000 clones, roughly four fifths occurring once. These data belong to a study of graft-versus-host responses after intestinal transplantation. Whole-study findings and limits: Allograft graft-versus-host to host-versus-graft clonal ratios ran high in patients with graft-donor T cell macrochimerism. GvH clones surfaced in recipient marrow, some emerging earlier in ileum or blood. After transplant, early declines in HvG clones were associated with peak levels of circulating GvH clones.

The clonotype originates from a human donor who received an intestinal transplant. Here the sequenced sample was unstimulated CD8+ T cells sorted from spleen or lymph node cells, taken before intestinal transplant. J is TRBJ2-1 and V is TRBV7-8; the match to TRBD2 covers 9 bases. Here the CDR3 DNA reads TGTGCCAGCAAGTTACGCGGGAGGGCCGGCAATGAGCAGTTCTTC. This translates into CASKLRGRAGNEQFF.